This T cell receptor beta chain was found in a study of a mutant IDH1 vaccine in newly diagnosed glioma. Produced via immunoSEQ multiplex PCR; TCRdb's table is partial and in-frame only. The repertoire has about 24,000 clones, roughly 78% of them found once; the top ten carry roughly 8%. V lost 3 bases and J 7 bases, leaving 14 bases between the germline ends. The CDR3 extends over 14 amino acids. Germline V gene data show CDR1 as SGHTS and CDR2 as YDEGEE. Time point in this sample: week 11, during vaccination. One vaccine dose held 300 ug of mutant IDH1 20-mer peptide and came with topical imiquimod. Regarding this clone: Antigen: not known.

The sample was PBMCs, taken from a glioma patient whose treatment included an IDH1 peptide vaccine. The gene calls are TRBV5-8 and TRBJ1-5; D unresolved. The sequence was collected from a man aged 35 to 55 with glioma. CDR3 in amino acids: CASSSLKGGQPQHF. CDR3 nucleotides: TGTGCCAGCAGCTCCCTCAAGGGTGGCCAGCCCCAGCATTTT.